This is a list of T cell receptor beta chains from one sample in a study of early T cells in non-severe SARS-CoV-2 infection. One entry per CDR3 protein, called by TCRdb with MiXCR from the 5' RACE reads. This sample has 60,000 or so distinct CDR3 sequences, with around 8.5% found just once. Material for sequencing was whole blood. The source is an adult who was a healthcare worker with PCR-confirmed SARS-CoV-2 infection or an uninfected control (not recorded which). Both conserved end residues are part of each CDR3. D genes are given only for firm matches. Clone size is not always given. Where it is, it says once, few, many or a class for expanded clones.

v_gene	j_gene	d_gene	abundance	CDR3nt	CDR3aa
TRBV5-8	TRBJ2-7	NA	few	TGTGCCAGCAGCTTGGTAGGGGTTGACTACGAGCAGTACTTC	CASSLVGVDYEQYF
TRBV7-9	TRBJ2-7	NA	few	TGTGCCAGCAGCCCTGACGGAGCCTACGAGCAGTACTTC	CASSPDGAYEQYF
TRBV6-5	TRBJ2-3	TRBD2	many	TGTGCCAGCAGTTACGGGCGCGGGGGGGCCGGAGATACGCAGTATTTT	CASSYGRGGAGDTQYF
TRBV3-1	TRBJ1-3	TRBD1	many	TGTGCCAGCAGCCAGGGACAGACCTCTGGAAACACCATATATTTT	CASSQGQTSGNTIYF
TRBV6-6	TRBJ1-6	NA	NA	TGTGCCAGCAGTTACCCCCTAGGGGGGAATTTTTCACCCCTCCACTTT	CASSYPLGGNFSPLHF
TRBV2	TRBJ2-1	NA	many	TGTGCCAGCCTGGCGGGCCCCTACAATGAGCAGTTCTTC	CASLAGPYNEQFF
TRBV7-3	TRBJ2-7	TRBD2	few	TGTGCCAGCAGCTCATCTAGCGGGGCTTACGAGCAGTACTTC	CASSSSSGAYEQYF
TRBV27	TRBJ2-7	TRBD1	NA	TGTGCCAGCAGTTTTGGGACAGAGGGAACCTACGAGCAGTACTTC	CASSFGTEGTYEQYF
TRBV19	TRBJ1-2	NA	NA	TGTGCCAGTAGTATGGCTAACTATGGCTACACCTTC	CASSMANYGYTF
TRBV20-1	TRBJ2-3	NA	many	TGCAGTGCTAGAGGGGCGGGCCACACAGATACGCAGTATTTT	CSARGAGHTDTQYF
TRBV3-1	TRBJ1-2	NA	few	TGTGCCAGCAGCCTGGACTATGGCTACACCTTC	CASSLDYGYTF
TRBV24-1	TRBJ2-5	NA	NA	TGTGCCACCAGTGTGAAGGCAACGAGGCAGACCCAGTACTTC	CATSVKATRQTQYF
TRBV30	TRBJ1-2	NA	few	TGTGCCTCAATCGGGGCGTTCGATGGCTACACCTTC	CASIGAFDGYTF
TRBV15	TRBJ2-3	NA	NA	TGTGCCACCAGCGTAACCTCTACCGGGGCGCAGTATTTT	CATSVTSTGAQYF
TRBV4-1	TRBJ1-4	NA	NA	TGCGCCAGCAGCCGTGTTGGGCGATCTATACGCGAAAAACTGTTTTTT	CASSRVGRSIREKLFF
TRBV7-5	TRBJ2-7	NA	few	NA	CISVSERRPRVRGYEQYF
TRBV4-1	TRBJ2-7	NA	NA	TGCGCCAGCAACCAGCTGGGGCAGGGCGGGCTAGGCGAGCAGTACTTC	CASNQLGQGGLGEQYF